This TCR beta chain came from a study of blood T cells in healthy people across ages. Comment on this clonotype: Its cognate antigen is unknown.

A second PCR, run for roughly 7 to 12 cycles, used a sample-barcoded 5' primer plus a J-beta primer mix. TCRdb analysed the 5' RACE reads with MiXCR anew, one entry per CDR3 protein. Among about 1.1 million distinct CDR3 sequences listed, around two fifths were seen once. Roughly 10 milliliters of peripheral blood were drawn from each donor. The germline V gene encodes CDR1 ENHRY and CDR2 SYGVKD. This CDR3 is 14 amino acids long. V was shortened by 0 bases and J by 6 bases, with 11 bases between the two germline ends. General study points: Among T cells, TCR beta diversity per million cells dropped roughly linearly as age rose. A strong correlation was found between TCR beta diversity and the percentage of naive T cells. Donor CMV status, an unknown factor, possibly confounded changes in expanded clonotypes.

The receptor comes from a man between 18 and 35 years old in good health. This chain uses TRBV10-3 with TRBJ1-2; D may be TRBD1 (6 bases). The sequenced material came from blood. The CDR3 sequence: CAISESGRGDGYTF. For the CDR3, the DNA is TGTGCCATCAGTGAGTCGGGCAGGGGCGATGGCTACACCTTC.